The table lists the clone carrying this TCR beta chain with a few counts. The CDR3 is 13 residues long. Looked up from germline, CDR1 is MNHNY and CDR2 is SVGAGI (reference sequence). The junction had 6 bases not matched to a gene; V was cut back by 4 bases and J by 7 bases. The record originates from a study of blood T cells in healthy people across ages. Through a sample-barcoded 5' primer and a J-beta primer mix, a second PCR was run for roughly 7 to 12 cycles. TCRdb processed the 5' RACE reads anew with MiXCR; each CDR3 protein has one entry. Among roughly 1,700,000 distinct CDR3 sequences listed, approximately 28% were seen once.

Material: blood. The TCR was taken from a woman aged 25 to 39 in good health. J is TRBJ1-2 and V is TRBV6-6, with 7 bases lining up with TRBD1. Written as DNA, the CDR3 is TGTGCCAGCAGTTCCCCCCCAGGGGGTGGCTACACCTTC. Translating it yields CASSSPPGGGYTF.